These 8 T cell receptor beta chains came from one sample sequenced in a study of cytomegalovirus exposure and HLA in healthy donors. This table comes from immunoSEQ multiplex PCR, and its TCRdb copy is limited to in-frame clones, with some not included. The sample has about 130,000 clones; roughly nine tenths are singletons. Material for sequencing was PBMCs. The receptors derive from a woman aged 18-30 years in good health and CMV-seronegative.

V usage is TRBV6-5 and J usage is TRBJ1-2, with D hard to call. The germline CDR1 and CDR2 sequences are MNHEY and SVGAGI. The CDR3 length is 16 residues. Trimming left V 0 bases short and J 7 bases short, with 18 bases between. This CDR3 is CASSYSIGVVLSGYTF. CDR3 sequence (DNA): TGTGCCAGCAGTTACTCGATCGGGGTGGTGTTATCTGGCTACACCTTC.

The CDR3, as DNA: TGTGCCAGCAACCTCGGACAGGGCGAAGTATTGCTAGAGGACACCGGGGAGCTGTTTTTT. As protein: CASNLGQGEVLLEDTGELFF. The rearrangement links TRBV2 to TRBJ2-2; 8 nucleotides line up with TRBD1. CDR1 is SNHLY, CDR2 FYNNEI, per germline. This CDR3 is built from 20 residues. The junction had 22 bases not matched to a gene; V was cut back by 7 bases and J by 3 bases.

This chain connects TRBV18 to TRBJ1-3, with D unclear. The CDR3 totals 14 residues. From germline, CDR1 is KGHSH and CDR2 LQKENI. V lost 5 bases, J lost 0 bases, and 8 bases lay in between. The CDR3 region is CASSSTGSGNTIYF. CDR3 sequence (DNA): TGTGCCAGCTCATCGACTGGCTCTGGAAACACCATATATTTT.

V gene TRBV27 combines with J gene TRBJ1-6; D remains unclear. Germline assignment: CDR1 MNHEY and CDR2 SMNVEV (reference sequence). This CDR3 region has 13 residues. V lost 7 bases and J lost 7, with 11 bases in between. The CDR3 loop reads CASKMGGNSPLHF. CDR3 sequence (DNA): TGTGCCAGCAAGATGGGAGGGAATTCACCCCTCCACTTT.

The genes are TRBV7-9 and TRBJ2-2, with 7 bases identical to TRBD1. Losses at the gene ends were 1 base for V and 1 base for J; bases not matched to a gene: 0. The CDR3 sequence is 15 residues long. Per germline, CDR1 SEHNR and CDR2 FQNEAQ (reference sequence). The CDR3 is CASSLGTGNTGELFF. The DNA of the CDR3 is TGTGCCAGCAGCTTAGGGACAGGGAACACCGGGGAGCTGTTTTTT. Using reference TRBV7-9 and TRBJ2-2 for the parts outside the CDR3, the full variable domain is DTGVSQNPRHKITKRGQNVTFRCDPISEHNRLYWYRQTLGQGPEFLTYFQNEAQLEKSRLLSDRFSAERPKGSFSTLEIQRTEQGDSAMYLCASSLGTGNTGELFFGEGSRLTVL.

The DNA of the CDR3 is TGTGCCAGCGACAATGATAGCAATCAGCCCCAGCATTTT. Protein sequence: CASDNDSNQPQHF. The chain employs TRBV2 and TRBJ1-5; D is ambiguous. The CDR3 is 13 residues long. The germline V gene has CDR1 SNHLY and CDR2 FYNNEI. Trimming stripped 8 bases from V and 0 bases from J, with 8 bases between.

This clone appeared once. In nucleotides, the CDR3 is TGTGCCAGCAGCTTAGGCACGTCGGCGGGGACTCAAGAGACCCAGTACTTC. Residues: CASSLGTSAGTQETQYF. The chain is built from TRBV7-6 and TRBJ2-5; D is possibly TRBD2 (6 bases). The CDR3 has 17 residues. The V gene lost 1 base and the J gene lost 2 bases, with 17 bases spanning the gap. The germline CDR1 and CDR2 sequences are SGHVS and FNYEAQ.

The J gene is TRBJ2-1, the V gene TRBV10-3; TRBD2 matches 14 bases. V gave up 3 bases and J gave up 8 bases; unmatched junction bases: 6. Germline V gene lookup returns CDR1 ENHRY and CDR2 SYGVKD. This CDR3 has 16 residues. Written as DNA, the CDR3 is TGTGCCATCAGTGAACGTAGGGGACTAGCGGGGGATGAGCAGTTCTTC. Protein sequence: CAISERRGLAGDEQFF.